This T cell receptor beta chain emerged from a study of Graves' ophthalmopathy and Graves' hyperthyroidism. As the template, RNA transcripts were used to amplify TCR beta CDR3 regions. Second-round multiplex PCR followed a first-round RT-PCR using HTBI primers. TCRdb recomputed calls from the multiplex PCR reads with MiXCR, one row per CDR3 protein. The data hold about 740,000 distinct CDR3 sequences, with 40% observed a single time. The CDR3 contains 15 residues. V gave up 4 bases and J gave up 0 bases, with 10 bases separating them. From germline, CDR1 is WSHSY and CDR2 SAAADI. This sequence originates from an adult man with Graves' ophthalmopathy. The chain recombines TRBV10-2 with TRBJ1-5; D is unresolved. The sample taken for sequencing was peripheral blood. The CDR3 spells CASSARTDSNQPQHF. The CDR3 region has the DNA TGCGCCAGCAGTGCAAGGACCGATAGCAATCAGCCCCAGCATTTT.